The 11 T cell receptor beta chains below all came from one sample that was sequenced in a study of T cell responses to AZD1222 COVID-19 vaccine. Some clones are missing from TCRdb's copy, which holds only in-frame ones; the method was immunoSEQ multiplex PCR. The sample lists roughly 180,000 clones; less than 95% were seen once. The specimen comprised peripheral blood, sampled on day 0 of AZD1222 vaccination. The receptors originated from an adult in good health.

The genes are TRBV30 and TRBJ1-2; 8 bases line up with TRBD1. The germline V gene has CDR1 GTSNPN and CDR2 SVGIG (reference sequence). This CDR3 has 13 amino acids. V gave up 4 bases and J gave up 4 bases; unmatched junction bases: 5. The CDR3 loop is CAWISGGGYGYTF. Written as DNA, the CDR3 is TGTGCCTGGATATCAGGGGGCGGCTATGGCTACACCTTC. The full variable domain, in which reference TRBV30 and TRBJ1-2 provide the parts outside the CDR3, is SQTIHQWPATLVQPVGSPLSLECTVEGTSNPNLYWYRQAAGRGLQLLFYSVGIGQISSEVPQNLSASRPQDRQFILSSKKLLLSDSGFYLCAWISGGGYGYTFGSGTRLTVV.

V is TRBV6-2 or TRBV6-3 and J is TRBJ1-1; D possibly corresponds to TRBD1 (5 bases). The ends were cut back, 4 bases at V and 3 bases at J, with 12 bases in the middle. Germline V gene lookup returns CDR1 MNHEY and CDR2 SVGEGT. CDR3 length: 14 residues. The CDR3 sequence: CASSSWGRDTEAFF. DNA for the CDR3: TGTGCCAGCAGTTCCTGGGGACGGGACACTGAAGCTTTCTTT.

The rearrangement joins TRBV25-1 to TRBJ1-6; D remains ambiguous. Per germline, CDR1 MGHDK and CDR2 SYGVNS. Trimming took off 6 bases at V and 0 bases at J, with 9 bases between the two ends. The CDR3 is made up of 15 amino acids. The CDR3 DNA follows: TGTGCCAGCAGCCAGGCAAGCTCCTATAATTCACCCCTCCACTTT. Its translation is CASSQASSYNSPLHF.

Turning to this clone: One junction end does not reproduce the germline sequence, and a read error may be involved. The gene calls are TRBV30 and TRBJ1-1; a possible D gene is TRBD1 (5 bases). The CDR3 is made up of 8 amino acids. In germline, CDR1 is GTSNPN, CDR2 SVGIG (reference sequence). CDR3 residues: CAWGLGVF. DNA of the CDR3: TGTGCCTGGGGTTTAGGGGTATTT.

This sequence joins TRBV5-4 and TRBJ1-4; 7 nucleotides agree with TRBD1. From germline, CDR1 is SGHNT and CDR2 YYREEE (reference sequence). The CDR3 contains 16 residues. V lost 0 bases, J lost 6 bases, and 8 bases stayed unmatched. Here the CDR3 DNA reads TGTGCCAGCAGCTTGGGGGTGACAGGGAGGGATGAAAAACTGTTTTTT. This translates into CASSLGVTGRDEKLFF.

J is TRBJ2-1 and V is TRBV5-8; 8 nucleotides agree with TRBD2. Germline V gene lookup returns CDR1 SGHTS and CDR2 YDEGEE. The CDR3 loop spans 15 amino acids. V lost 2 bases and J lost 0; bases outside the gene matches: 1. The CDR3: CASSLTSGSYNEQFF. The CDR3 region has the DNA TGTGCCAGCAGCTTAACTAGCGGCTCCTACAATGAGCAGTTCTTC.

The rearrangement links TRBV6-5 to TRBJ2-3; D is undetermined. The CDR3 is 13 amino acids. In germline, CDR1 is MNHEY, CDR2 SVGAGI. Trimming removed 6 bases at V and 0 bases at J, with 7 bases between. CDR3 region: CASSPPSTDTQYF. CDR3 coding DNA: TGTGCCAGCAGCCCACCCAGCACAGATACGCAGTATTTT.

This clone was seen only once. The CDR3 region has the DNA TGTGCCTGGGAAGACCTCTACGAGCAGTACTTC. Its protein product is CAWEDLYEQYF. The chain couples TRBV30 to TRBJ2-7, with D unresolved. The germline V gene encodes CDR1 GTSNPN and CDR2 SVGIG (reference sequence). CDR3 length: 11 residues. V lost 5 bases to trimming and J lost 3 bases, with 8 bases between them. Based on the CDR3 plus reference TRBV30 and TRBJ2-7, the full variable domain is SQTIHQWPATLVQPVGSPLSLECTVEGTSNPNLYWYRQAAGRGLQLLFYSVGIGQISSEVPQNLSASRPQDRQFILSSKKLLLSDSGFYLCAWEDLYEQYFGPGTRLTVT.

The chain links TRBV7-2 to TRBJ1-1, with 9 bases fitting TRBD1. Per germline, CDR1 SGHTA and CDR2 FQGNSA. This CDR3 region has 16 residues. Unmatched junction bases numbered 9, after V lost 3 bases and J lost 4 bases. The chain's CDR3 is CASSFSGTGPSTEAFF. The CDR3 DNA follows: TGTGCCAGCAGCTTCTCCGGGACAGGGCCGAGCACTGAAGCTTTCTTT. The variable domain in full, completed from reference TRBV7-2 and TRBJ1-1, reads GAGVSQSPSNKVTEKGKDVELRCDPISGHTALYWYRQSLGQGLEFLIYFQGNSAPDKSGLPSDRFSAERTGGSVSTLTIQRTQQEDSAVYLCASSFSGTGPSTEAFFGQGTRLTVV.

The chain employs TRBV5-4 and TRBJ2-7; 8 bases line up with TRBD1. The germline V gene encodes CDR1 SGHNT and CDR2 YYREEE (reference sequence). The CDR3 loop spans 15 amino acids. V lost 2 bases and J lost 3; bases outside the gene matches: 7. This CDR3 is CASSLAQGAIYEQYF. The CDR3 bases are TGTGCCAGCAGCTTAGCGCAGGGGGCCATCTACGAGCAGTACTTC.

The chain recombines TRBV9 with TRBJ2-7, with 9 bases lining up with TRBD1. Germline lookup yields CDR1 SGDLS and CDR2 YYNGEE. The CDR3 extends over 15 amino acids. J was trimmed by 5 bases and V by 0 bases; bases with no gene match: 6. CDR3 bases: TGTGCCAGCAGCGTAGGTGGGACAGGGTATAACGAGCAGTACTTC. Translation: CASSVGGTGYNEQYF.